This T cell receptor beta chain was obtained from a study of T cells in Graves' hyperthyroidism and ophthalmopathy. Authors of the study amplified TCR beta CDR3 regions from RNA transcripts. HTBI primers were employed in a first-round RT-PCR of the TCR CDR3. MiXCR, applied by TCRdb to the multiplex PCR reads, yields one record per CDR3 protein. Among around 440,000 distinct CDR3 sequences, 15% to 17% were seen once, and the ten largest hold approximately 7.5%. If no ophthalmopathy progression occurred within 18 months, Graves' hyperthyroidism was stable. The PBMCs were taken from roughly 10 ml of fresh peripheral blood. Study-level results: The model anticipated ophthalmopathy a median around six months pre-onset.

Germline V lookup: CDR1 SGHTA, CDR2 FQGTGA. V was shortened by 1 base and J by 1 base, with 10 bases between the two germline ends. The CDR3 runs to 15 residues. This clonotype was seen at least ten times. Its antigen is unidentified. The clonotype was recovered from a woman aged 18 to 35 with Graves' hyperthyroidism. The chain carries TRBV7-3 and TRBJ1-1; D uncertain. The sample comprised blood. CDR3 DNA sequence: TGTGCCAGCAGCTTAAAGGGTCAGCGGAACACTGAAGCTTTCTTT. It encodes CASSLKGQRNTEAFF.